This is a list of T cell receptor beta chains from one sample in a study of blood T cell repertoires in COVID-19. The protocol was immunoSEQ multiplex PCR, while the TCRdb copy is restricted to in-frame clones and leaves out a portion. The table shows 350,000 to 450,000 clones, with roughly 86% occurring only once. The sample comprised PBMCs or T cells enriched from blood (not recorded which). These receptors all come from a woman aged 25 to 39 who had recovered from COVID-19. Each CDR3 is given with its conserved first and last residue. Each record gives: J gene, V gene, CDR3 length, CDR3 protein.

j_call: TRBJ1-6
v_call: TRBV30
cdr3_length: 14
cdr3_aa: CAWRFMEVGSPLHF

j_call: TRBJ1-2
v_call: TRBV9
cdr3_length: 14
cdr3_aa: CASSVDQANYGYTF

j_call: TRBJ2-1
v_call: TRBV4-1
cdr3_length: 15
cdr3_aa: CASSLRTSSYNEQFF

j_call: TRBJ1-5
v_call: TRBV6-1
cdr3_length: 15
cdr3_aa: CASSELGRSNQPQHF

j_call: TRBJ2-7
v_call: TRBV5-1
cdr3_length: 14
cdr3_aa: CASSLGPPSYEQYF

j_call: TRBJ2-1
v_call: TRBV14
cdr3_length: 16
cdr3_aa: CASSREVAGLYNEQFF

j_call: TRBJ2-1
v_call: TRBV30
cdr3_length: 15
cdr3_aa: CAWTPGQSSYNEQFF

j_call: TRBJ2-1
v_call: TRBV13
cdr3_length: 14
cdr3_aa: CASSPAGGDNEQFF

j_call: TRBJ2-7
v_call: TRBV5-1
cdr3_length: 14
cdr3_aa: CASSLAGSSYEQYF

j_call: TRBJ2-7
v_call: TRBV6-5
cdr3_length: 16
cdr3_aa: CASSYSLGTGGFEQYF

j_call: TRBJ1-2
v_call: TRBV13
cdr3_length: 14
cdr3_aa: CASSLGAGIYGYTF

j_call: TRBJ1-1
v_call: TRBV19
cdr3_length: 14
cdr3_aa: CASRTDRVGTEAFF

j_call: TRBJ2-2
v_call: TRBV7-2
cdr3_length: 17
cdr3_aa: CASSLEIGLASTGELFF

j_call: TRBJ2-5
v_call: TRBV7-2
cdr3_length: 16
cdr3_aa: CASRLAGSGILETQYF

j_call: TRBJ2-1
v_call: TRBV20-1
cdr3_length: 18
cdr3_aa: CSASPFGGGVHSYNEQFF

j_call: TRBJ1-5
v_call: TRBV7-8
cdr3_length: 15
cdr3_aa: CASSLGAGASQPQHF

j_call: TRBJ1-6
v_call: TRBV6-4
cdr3_length: 14
cdr3_aa: CASSQGQGGSPLHF

j_call: TRBJ2-3
v_call: TRBV5-1
cdr3_length: 16
cdr3_aa: CASSLEAGASADTQYF

j_call: TRBJ2-7
v_call: TRBV11-2
cdr3_length: 14
cdr3_aa: CASSLGAGEYEQYF

j_call: TRBJ2-7
v_call: TRBV28
cdr3_length: 15
cdr3_aa: CASNANRGRGYEQYF

j_call: TRBJ1-2
v_call: TRBV7-2
cdr3_length: 14
cdr3_aa: CASSSSGTSYGYTF

j_call: TRBJ1-2
v_call: TRBV24-1
cdr3_length: 14
cdr3_aa: CATSDGQVNYGYTF

j_call: TRBJ2-5
v_call: TRBV4-3
cdr3_length: 19
cdr3_aa: CASSQDLATSGGAGETQYF

j_call: TRBJ2-3
v_call: TRBV14
cdr3_length: 15
cdr3_aa: CASSRATGAADTQYF

j_call: TRBJ1-4
v_call: TRBV3-1/TRBV3-2
cdr3_length: 14
cdr3_aa: CASSRRTGNEKLFF

j_call: TRBJ2-5
v_call: TRBV27
cdr3_length: 14
cdr3_aa: CASSRSRVQETQYF

j_call: TRBJ2-7
v_call: TRBV24-1
cdr3_length: 14
cdr3_aa: CATSDRDRPYEQYF

j_call: TRBJ1-2
v_call: TRBV5-1
cdr3_length: 14
cdr3_aa: CASSPGQGADGYTF

j_call: TRBJ2-1
v_call: TRBV24-1
cdr3_length: 13
cdr3_aa: CATSDLIRNEQFF

j_call: TRBJ2-7
v_call: TRBV7-9
cdr3_length: 14
cdr3_aa: CASSLPGLAYEQYF

j_call: TRBJ1-4
v_call: TRBV11-1
cdr3_length: 14
cdr3_aa: CASSRGQKTEKLFF

j_call: TRBJ2-6
v_call: TRBV2
cdr3_length: 17
cdr3_aa: CASKEPVMPSGANVLTF

j_call: TRBJ2-3
v_call: TRBV10-3
cdr3_length: 16
cdr3_aa: CAISDLEGASTDTQYF

j_call: TRBJ2-5
v_call: TRBV5-1
cdr3_length: 13
cdr3_aa: CASSLGTEETQYF

j_call: TRBJ1-1
v_call: TRBV25-1
cdr3_length: 13
cdr3_aa: CASQDAGNTEAFF

j_call: TRBJ1-3
v_call: TRBV11-3
cdr3_length: 13
cdr3_aa: CASSTNSGNTIYF

j_call: TRBJ2-1
v_call: TRBV5-6
cdr3_length: 16
cdr3_aa: CASSSLAGTSYNEQFF

j_call: TRBJ1-2
v_call: TRBV5-6
cdr3_length: 15
cdr3_aa: CASSLGQGGNYGYTF

j_call: TRBJ1-3
v_call: TRBV19
cdr3_length: 14
cdr3_aa: CASSTISSGNTIYF